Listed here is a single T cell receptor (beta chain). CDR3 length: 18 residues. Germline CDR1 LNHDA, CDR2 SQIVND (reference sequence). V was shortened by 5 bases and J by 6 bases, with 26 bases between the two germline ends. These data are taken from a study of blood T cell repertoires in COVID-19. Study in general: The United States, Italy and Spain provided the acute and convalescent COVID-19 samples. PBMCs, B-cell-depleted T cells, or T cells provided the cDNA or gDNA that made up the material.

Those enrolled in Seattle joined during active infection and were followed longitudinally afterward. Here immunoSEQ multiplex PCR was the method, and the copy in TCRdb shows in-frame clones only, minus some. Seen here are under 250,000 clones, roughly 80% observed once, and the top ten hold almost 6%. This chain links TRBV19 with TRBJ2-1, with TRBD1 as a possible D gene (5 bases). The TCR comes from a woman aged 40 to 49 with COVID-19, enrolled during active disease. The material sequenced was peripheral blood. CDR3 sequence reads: CASSSHRYSILRVNEQFF. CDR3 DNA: TGTGCCAGTAGTTCCCACAGGTATTCAATCTTAAGGGTCAATGAGCAGTTCTTC.